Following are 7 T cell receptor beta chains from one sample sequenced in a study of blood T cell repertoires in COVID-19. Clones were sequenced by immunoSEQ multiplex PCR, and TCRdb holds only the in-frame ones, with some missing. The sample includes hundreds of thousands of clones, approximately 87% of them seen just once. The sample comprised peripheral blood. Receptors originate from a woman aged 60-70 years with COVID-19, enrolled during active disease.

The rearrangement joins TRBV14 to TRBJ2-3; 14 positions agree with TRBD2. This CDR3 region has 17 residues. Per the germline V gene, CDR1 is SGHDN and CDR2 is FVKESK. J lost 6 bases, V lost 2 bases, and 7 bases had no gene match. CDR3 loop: CASSQLGRTSGGDTQYF. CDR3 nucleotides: TGTGCCAGCAGCCAACTTGGAAGGACTAGCGGGGGGGATACGCAGTATTTT. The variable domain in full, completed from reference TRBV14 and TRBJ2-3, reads EAGVTQFPSHSVIEKGQTVTLRCDPISGHDNLYWYRRVMGKEIKFLLHFVKESKQDESGMPNNRFLAERTGGTYSTLKVQPAELEDSGVYFCASSQLGRTSGGDTQYFGPGTRLTVL.

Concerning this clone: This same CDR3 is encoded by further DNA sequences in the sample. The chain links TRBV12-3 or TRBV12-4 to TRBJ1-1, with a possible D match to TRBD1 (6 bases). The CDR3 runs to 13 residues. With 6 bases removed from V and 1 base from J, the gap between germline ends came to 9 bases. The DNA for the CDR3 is TGTGCCAGCAGGCCACAGGGGAACACTGAAGCTTTCTTT. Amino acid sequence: CASRPQGNTEAFF.

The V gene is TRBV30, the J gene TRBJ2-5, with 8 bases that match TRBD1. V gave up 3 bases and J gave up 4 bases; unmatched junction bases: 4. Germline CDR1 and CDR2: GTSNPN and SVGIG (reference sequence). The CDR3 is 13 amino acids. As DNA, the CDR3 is TGTGCCTGGAGCTGGCAGGGGGCAGAGACCCAGTACTTC. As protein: CAWSWQGAETQYF.

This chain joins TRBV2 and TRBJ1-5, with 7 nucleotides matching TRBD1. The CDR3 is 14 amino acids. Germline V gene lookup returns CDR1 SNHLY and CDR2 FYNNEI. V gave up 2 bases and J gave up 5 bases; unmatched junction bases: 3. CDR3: CASSEQGGHQPQHF. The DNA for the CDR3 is TGTGCCAGCAGTGAACAAGGGGGCCATCAGCCCCAGCATTTT.

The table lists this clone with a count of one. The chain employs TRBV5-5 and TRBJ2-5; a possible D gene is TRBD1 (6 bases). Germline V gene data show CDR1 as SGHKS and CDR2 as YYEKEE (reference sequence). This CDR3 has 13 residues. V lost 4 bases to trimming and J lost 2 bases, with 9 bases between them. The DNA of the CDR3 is TGTGCCAGCAGCGGGGGCAGGCAAGAGACCCAGTACTTC. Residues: CASSGGRQETQYF. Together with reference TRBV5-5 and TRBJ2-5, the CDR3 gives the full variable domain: DAGVTQSPTHLIKTRGQQVTLRCSPISGHKSVSWYQQVLGQGPQFIFQYYEKEERGRGNFPDRFSARQFPNYSSELNVNALLLGDSALYLCASSGGRQETQYFGPGTRLLVL.

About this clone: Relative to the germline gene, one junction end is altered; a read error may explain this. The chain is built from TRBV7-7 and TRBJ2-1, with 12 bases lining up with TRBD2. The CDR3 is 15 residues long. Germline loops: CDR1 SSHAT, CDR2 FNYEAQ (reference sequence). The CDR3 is CASSSLAGGRNEQFF. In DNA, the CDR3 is TGTGCTAGCAGCTCACTAGCGGGGGGTAGGAATGAGCAGTTCTTC.

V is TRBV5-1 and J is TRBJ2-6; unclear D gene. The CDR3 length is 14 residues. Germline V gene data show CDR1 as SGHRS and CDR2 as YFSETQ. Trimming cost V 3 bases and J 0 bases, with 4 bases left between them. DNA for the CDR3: TGCGCCAGCAGCTACTACTCTGGGGCCAACGTCCTGACTTTC. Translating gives CASSYYSGANVLTF.